The text below deals with one TCR beta chain. Its recognized antigen is unknown. The data derive from a study of CXCR3-negative and CXCR3-positive naive CD8 T cells (dated by TCRdb to about 2019). General notes on the study: In total, roughly 140 million TRB reads were obtained, which works out to roughly 1.5 +/- 0.3 million reads per library. Diversity and physicochemical repertoire analyses covered about a dozen donors pooled from two independent experiments. Naive subsets from about five donors and memory cells from 3 donors were included in the TRBV-TRBJ cluster analysis.

Each CD8+ T cell subset was flow-sorted in triplicate, and 300,000 or so cells per subset were placed directly into RLT lysis buffer. To exclude memory contaminants, naive CD8+ T cells were stringently defined as CD45RO-CCR7+CD27+CD95-. Using standard density gradient centrifugation, peripheral blood mononuclear cells were isolated from buffy coats. Naive CXCR3-negative and CXCR3-positive CD8+ T cells were flow-sorted using a FACSAria III. Total RNA was extracted from sorted cells using an RNeasy Mini Kit. TCRdb lists the instrument as NextSeq 550. The Human TCR Profiling Kit (MiLaboratory) was used to prepare UMI-labeled 5' RACE TRB cDNA libraries. cDNA synthesis used the entire amount of extracted RNA, and PCR amplification then used the entire amount of cDNA produced. Libraries were prepared in parallel with an identical number of PCR cycles. The study's processing was this. With a requirement of at least two reads per UMI, MIGEC and MiXCR extracted about 50,000 +/- 10,000 unique UMI-labeled TRB cDNA molecules per library. An average of approximately 40,000 +/- 10,000 functional in-frame TRB CDR3 nucleotide clonotypes without stop codons was found per library. Diversity metrics, including normalized Shannon-Wiener and Chao1, were computed in VDJtools after downsampling to 5000 UMI-labeled TRB molecules per sample. VDJtools computed clonotype-size-weighted physicochemical properties of the central five CDR3 residues: interaction energy, strength, volume and Kidera factor 4. TCRdb reprocessed the sequencing reads and holds a single record per CDR3 protein sequence, with no DNA. The V and J calls were not made by the authors but by TCRdb's processing. The table held for this sample gives roughly 40,000 distinct CDR3 sequences. The top ten constitute roughly 1.5% of the sample.

Beyond this particular receptor, the publication reports: Comparably high repertoire diversity was found in both naive subsets, whereas much lower repertoire diversity was found in memory CD8+ T cells. Within the same donor, TRBV-TRBJ usage looked similar between naive CXCR3-negative and CXCR3-positive cells, but memory cells had distinct patterns. Compared with CXCR3-negative naive cells, CXCR3-positive naive cells had TRB CDR3s with higher hydrophobicity (lower Kidera factor 4), lower energy, and higher strength and volume indices. CXCR3 expression partially decreased after cryopreservation, so most assays used freshly isolated PBMCs. Because surface CD5, which is linked to self-reactivity in mice, was comparable between the naive subsets, TCR interaction strength was also inferred from the physicochemical properties of TRB CDR3s.

Including the terminal cysteine and phenylalanine, the CDR3 comprises 15 residues. The nucleotide record is missing. The germline V gene yields SGHDT for CDR1 and YYEEEE for CDR2. Sequencing used naive CXCR3- CD8+ T cells from blood. The cell subset or site label, as the study defines it: CD45RO-CCR7+CD27+CD95- naive CD8+ T cells lacking CXCR3 (TNR3-). Here the chain combines TRBV5-6 and TRBJ2-1. The source of this sequence is a human donor in good health. Some clones in this sample may be carry-over from other donors' samples. The CDR3 region reads CASSDELRAYNEQFF.